A selection of T cell receptor beta chains follows, all from one sample in a study of blood T cell repertoires in COVID-19. The protocol was immunoSEQ multiplex PCR, while the TCRdb copy is restricted to in-frame clones and leaves out a portion. This repertoire shows 80,000 or so clones, about 83% found once; its top ten account for roughly 9%. The specimen sequenced was peripheral blood. The source is a human donor in a cohort sampled during active COVID-19. CDR3s include the opening cysteine and the closing phenylalanine or tryptophan. D genes are given only for firm matches. Rows give clone size only sometimes, using once, few, many, or a class for an expanded clone.

d_call: TRBD1
clone_size: -
v_call: TRBV2
j_call: TRBJ1-6
cdr3_aa: CASKGTVYNSPLHF
cdr3_nt: TGTGCCAGCAAAGGGACAGTATATAATTCACCCCTCCACTTT

d_call: -
clone_size: few
v_call: TRBV19
j_call: TRBJ1-5
cdr3_aa: CASRNRGGNNQPQHF
cdr3_nt: TGTGCCAGCAGAAACCGGGGGGGGAACAATCAGCCCCAGCATTTT

d_call: -
clone_size: -
v_call: TRBV7-6
j_call: TRBJ1-1
cdr3_aa: CASSSAGTKNTEAFF
cdr3_nt: TGTGCCAGCAGCTCAGCAGGGACAAAGAACACTGAAGCTTTCTTT

d_call: TRBD1
clone_size: -
v_call: TRBV7-9
j_call: TRBJ2-2
cdr3_aa: CASSFRDRTGELFF
cdr3_nt: TGTGCCAGCAGCTTTAGGGACAGAACCGGGGAGCTGTTTTTT

d_call: -
clone_size: once
v_call: TRBV5-4
j_call: TRBJ1-2
cdr3_aa: CASSPTGFYGYTF
cdr3_nt: TGTGCCAGCAGCCCCACAGGGTTCTATGGCTACACCTTC

d_call: -
clone_size: -
v_call: TRBV7-8
j_call: TRBJ1-1
cdr3_aa: CASSLDRGTEAFF
cdr3_nt: TGTGCCAGCAGCTTAGATAGGGGCACTGAAGCTTTCTTT

d_call: -
clone_size: -
v_call: TRBV3-1/TRBV3-2
j_call: TRBJ1-4
cdr3_aa: CASSQEVSSNEKLFF
cdr3_nt: TGTGCCAGCAGCCAAGAGGTCAGTTCTAATGAAAAACTGTTTTTT

d_call: -
clone_size: -
v_call: TRBV29-1
j_call: TRBJ1-1
cdr3_aa: CSVRVPGANTEAFF
cdr3_nt: TGCAGCGTTAGGGTCCCGGGAGCGAACACTGAAGCTTTCTTT

d_call: TRBD2
clone_size: -
v_call: TRBV9
j_call: TRBJ2-5
cdr3_aa: CASSVAPAGGQETQYF
cdr3_nt: TGTGCCAGCAGCGTAGCTCCTGCGGGGGGGCAAGAGACCCAGTACTTC

d_call: TRBD1
clone_size: -
v_call: TRBV2
j_call: TRBJ2-7
cdr3_aa: CASGRQGAYEQYF
cdr3_nt: TGTGCCAGCGGGAGACAGGGGGCCTACGAGCAGTACTTC

d_call: TRBD2
clone_size: -
v_call: TRBV5-6
j_call: TRBJ2-1
cdr3_aa: CASSSQGLVHYNEQFF
cdr3_nt: TGTGCCAGCAGCTCTCAAGGACTAGTACACTACAATGAGCAGTTCTTC

d_call: -
clone_size: -
v_call: TRBV29-1
j_call: TRBJ2-1
cdr3_aa: CSVEIGRGNEQFF
cdr3_nt: TGCAGCGTTGAAATTGGAAGGGGAAATGAGCAGTTCTTC

d_call: TRBD1
clone_size: -
v_call: TRBV27
j_call: TRBJ2-7
cdr3_aa: CASSLRDRGLYEQYF
cdr3_nt: TGTGCCAGCAGTTTACGGGACAGGGGGCTCTACGAGCAGTACTTC

d_call: -
clone_size: -
v_call: TRBV7-8
j_call: TRBJ2-7
cdr3_aa: CASSLVDSSFEQYF
cdr3_nt: TGTGCCAGCAGCTTAGTGGACAGTTCTTTCGAGCAGTACTTC

d_call: -
clone_size: once
v_call: TRBV28
j_call: TRBJ1-1
cdr3_aa: CASSLSGSEAFF
cdr3_nt: TGTGCCAGCAGTTTGTCGGGAAGTGAAGCTTTCTTT

d_call: TRBD1
clone_size: -
v_call: TRBV15
j_call: TRBJ1-2
cdr3_aa: CATSRRNAGGFGYTF
cdr3_nt: TGTGCCACCAGCAGAAGGAATGCAGGGGGCTTCGGCTACACCTTC

d_call: -
clone_size: once
v_call: TRBV28
j_call: TRBJ1-2
cdr3_aa: CASFNSPNYGYTF
cdr3_nt: TGTGCCAGCTTTAACAGCCCTAACTATGGCTACACCTTC

d_call: -
clone_size: -
v_call: TRBV7-3
j_call: TRBJ2-3
cdr3_aa: CASSLTGGPGDTQYF
cdr3_nt: TGTGCCAGCAGCTTAACGGGGGGGCCGGGAGATACGCAGTATTTT

d_call: TRBD1
clone_size: -
v_call: TRBV5-1
j_call: TRBJ1-2
cdr3_aa: CASSQGQGDGYTF
cdr3_nt: TGCGCCAGCAGCCAAGGACAGGGTGATGGCTACACCTTC

d_call: -
clone_size: -
v_call: TRBV25-1
j_call: TRBJ1-2
cdr3_aa: CASSELSTSYGYTF
cdr3_nt: TGTGCCAGCAGTGAATTGAGTACCTCCTATGGCTACACCTTC

d_call: -
clone_size: -
v_call: TRBV28
j_call: TRBJ1-2
cdr3_aa: CASSSTGYYGYTF
cdr3_nt: TGTGCCAGCAGTTCGACAGGATACTATGGCTACACCTTC

d_call: TRBD2
clone_size: -
v_call: TRBV6-4
j_call: TRBJ2-1
cdr3_aa: CASSERGDYNEQFF
cdr3_nt: TGTGCCAGCAGTGAGCGGGGGGACTACAATGAGCAGTTCTTC

d_call: -
clone_size: -
v_call: TRBV5-6
j_call: TRBJ2-1
cdr3_aa: CASSIPGYNEQFF
cdr3_nt: TGTGCCAGCAGCATACCAGGGTACAATGAGCAGTTCTTC

d_call: TRBD2
clone_size: -
v_call: TRBV28
j_call: TRBJ2-7
cdr3_aa: CASSLMTSGSFHEQYF
cdr3_nt: TGTGCCAGCAGTCTCATGACTAGCGGGAGTTTCCACGAGCAGTACTTC

d_call: TRBD2
clone_size: -
v_call: TRBV3-1/TRBV3-2
j_call: TRBJ2-1
cdr3_aa: CASSQDPRGLAGGLEQFF
cdr3_nt: TGTGCCAGCAGCCAAGACCCCCGAGGGCTAGCGGGAGGGCTTGAGCAGTTCTTC

d_call: -
clone_size: once
v_call: TRBV5-4
j_call: TRBJ2-7
cdr3_aa: CASSVQGTPSYEQYF
cdr3_nt: TGTGCCAGCAGCGTTCAGGGGACGCCCTCCTACGAGCAGTACTTC

d_call: TRBD1
clone_size: once
v_call: TRBV5-1
j_call: TRBJ1-1
cdr3_aa: CASSPEGGGTEAFF
cdr3_nt: TGCGCCAGCAGCCCAGAAGGGGGCGGCACTGAAGCTTTCTTT

d_call: TRBD1
clone_size: -
v_call: TRBV5-1
j_call: TRBJ1-2
cdr3_aa: CASSTTGEGGYTF
cdr3_nt: TGCGCCAGCAGCACGACAGGGGAGGGAGGCTACACCTTC

d_call: TRBD2
clone_size: -
v_call: TRBV6-5
j_call: TRBJ2-7
cdr3_aa: CASRRTSGLYEQYF
cdr3_nt: TGTGCCAGCAGGCGGACTAGCGGCCTCTACGAGCAGTACTTC

d_call: -
clone_size: -
v_call: TRBV5-1
j_call: TRBJ1-6
cdr3_aa: CASSWGQGSPLHF
cdr3_nt: TGCGCCAGCAGCTGGGGACAAGGATCACCCCTCCACTTT

d_call: -
clone_size: -
v_call: TRBV2
j_call: TRBJ2-5
cdr3_aa: CASSIGGYSETQYF
cdr3_nt: TGTGCCAGCAGCATAGGAGGGTACTCAGAGACCCAGTACTTC

d_call: -
clone_size: once
v_call: TRBV3-1/TRBV3-2
j_call: TRBJ1-4
cdr3_aa: CASSQVTGELFF
cdr3_nt: TGTGCCAGCAGCCAAGTTACCGGGGAACTGTTTTTT

d_call: TRBD1
clone_size: -
v_call: TRBV3-1/TRBV3-2
j_call: TRBJ2-1
cdr3_aa: CASSHFRDRVDEQFF
cdr3_nt: TGTGCCAGCAGCCACTTCCGGGACAGGGTCGATGAGCAGTTCTTC

d_call: -
clone_size: many
v_call: TRBV19
j_call: TRBJ1-1
cdr3_aa: CASSIKRDTEAFF
cdr3_nt: TGTGCCAGTAGTATAAAACGGGACACTGAAGCTTTCTTT

d_call: TRBD1
clone_size: -
v_call: TRBV28
j_call: TRBJ2-2
cdr3_aa: CASNRDRGTGELFF
cdr3_nt: TGTGCCAGCAACCGGGACAGGGGCACCGGGGAGCTGTTTTTT

d_call: -
clone_size: -
v_call: TRBV28
j_call: TRBJ2-7
cdr3_aa: CASTPTGTLVGQYF
cdr3_nt: TGTGCCAGCACCCCCACAGGGACCTTAGTTGGGCAGTACTTC

d_call: -
clone_size: many
v_call: TRBV7-3
j_call: TRBJ2-7
cdr3_aa: CASSLSTGQGEQYF
cdr3_nt: TGTGCCAGCAGCCTTTCAACAGGGCAGGGGGAGCAGTACTTC

d_call: -
clone_size: -
v_call: TRBV4-1
j_call: TRBJ2-1
cdr3_aa: CASSHPNDNEQFF
cdr3_nt: TGCGCCAGCAGCCATCCTAACGACAATGAGCAGTTCTTC

d_call: TRBD1
clone_size: -
v_call: TRBV27
j_call: TRBJ2-4
cdr3_aa: CASSPRQGVVWENIQYF
cdr3_nt: TGTGCCAGCAGTCCAAGGCAGGGGGTTGTGTGGGAAAACATTCAGTACTTC

d_call: -
clone_size: -
v_call: TRBV9
j_call: TRBJ2-1
cdr3_aa: CASSPEFWGDEQFF
cdr3_nt: TGTGCCAGCAGCCCTGAATTTTGGGGCGATGAGCAGTTCTTC

d_call: TRBD2
clone_size: -
v_call: TRBV18
j_call: TRBJ2-1
cdr3_aa: CASSPLTSDYNEQFF
cdr3_nt: TGTGCCAGCTCACCCCTTACTAGCGACTACAATGAGCAGTTCTTC

d_call: -
clone_size: -
v_call: TRBV5-1
j_call: TRBJ1-5
cdr3_aa: CASSQGSNQPQHF
cdr3_nt: TGCGCCAGCAGCCAGGGGAGCAATCAGCCCCAGCATTTT

d_call: TRBD1
clone_size: -
v_call: TRBV6-2/TRBV6-3
j_call: TRBJ2-1
cdr3_aa: CASSYPLEGGGHNEQFF
cdr3_nt: TGTGCCAGCAGTTACCCTTTGGAAGGGGGCGGTCACAATGAGCAGTTCTTC

d_call: TRBD1
clone_size: -
v_call: TRBV7-2
j_call: TRBJ1-1
cdr3_aa: CASSLLTIGQGGNTEAFF
cdr3_nt: TGTGCCAGCAGCTTATTAACGATCGGACAGGGAGGAAACACTGAAGCTTTCTTT

d_call: TRBD1
clone_size: few
v_call: TRBV6-2/TRBV6-3
j_call: TRBJ1-2
cdr3_aa: CASSYEQGAYGYTF
cdr3_nt: TGTGCCAGCAGTTACGAGCAGGGGGCCTATGGCTACACCTTC

d_call: TRBD1
clone_size: -
v_call: TRBV7-2
j_call: TRBJ1-2
cdr3_aa: CASSPTGASDYGYTF
cdr3_nt: TGTGCCAGCAGCCCGACAGGGGCTAGCGACTATGGCTACACCTTC

d_call: -
clone_size: -
v_call: TRBV9
j_call: TRBJ2-5
cdr3_aa: CASSRGGTETQYF
cdr3_nt: TGTGCCAGCAGCCGTGGGGGCACAGAGACCCAGTACTTC

d_call: TRBD2
clone_size: -
v_call: TRBV7-2
j_call: TRBJ2-3
cdr3_aa: CASSASGGADTQYF
cdr3_nt: TGTGCCAGCAGTGCTAGCGGGGGCGCAGATACGCAGTATTTT

d_call: -
clone_size: -
v_call: TRBV9
j_call: TRBJ2-7
cdr3_aa: CASSGGHEQYF
cdr3_nt: TGTGCCAGCAGCGGGGGGCACGAGCAGTACTTC

d_call: -
clone_size: few
v_call: TRBV7-3
j_call: TRBJ2-7
cdr3_aa: CASSLGYSGTYEQYF
cdr3_nt: TGTGCCAGCAGCTTAGGTTACAGCGGCACCTACGAGCAGTACTTC

d_call: -
clone_size: -
v_call: TRBV13
j_call: TRBJ1-1
cdr3_aa: CASSRPSEASNTEAFF
cdr3_nt: TGTGCCAGCAGCCGTCCATCAGAGGCCTCGAACACTGAAGCTTTCTTT

d_call: -
clone_size: few
v_call: TRBV4-1
j_call: TRBJ1-5
cdr3_aa: CASSQGLNQPQHF
cdr3_nt: TGCGCCAGCAGCCAGGGCCTCAATCAGCCCCAGCATTTT